Below are 29 T cell receptor beta chains sequenced from a single sample in a study of cytomegalovirus exposure and HLA in healthy donors. Vbeta (60) and Jbeta (13) primers were used in the PCR. Assay used: immunoSEQ multiplex PCR; TCRdb lists only in-frame clones, some missing. The sample shows around 120,000 clones, around 83% of them seen only once. The sample comprised PBMCs. The source of these receptors is a girl aged 2 to 9 in good health and CMV-seronegative.

This rearrangement joins TRBV4-3 to TRBJ1-2; the D gene is possibly TRBD1 (6 bases). This CDR3 contains 14 residues. V lost 0 bases and J lost 7, with 12 bases in between. Looked up from germline, CDR1 is LGHNA and CDR2 is YSLEER. CDR3 in DNA: TGCGCCAGCAGCCAAGAGGCGGGGGCGGGTGGCTACACCTTC. Encoded protein: CASSQEAGAGGYTF.

The sample holds one count of this clone. V gene TRBV18 combines with J gene TRBJ2-5, with no clear D. Trimming removed 0 bases from V and 3 bases from J, with 5 bases in between. Germline CDR1 KGHSH, CDR2 LQKENI. CDR3 length: 13 residues. CDR3 protein: CASSPPAKETQYF. The CDR3 bases are TGTGCCAGCTCACCACCTGCGAAAGAGACCCAGTACTTC.

The V and J genes are TRBV15 and TRBJ2-2, with D possibly matching TRBD1 (6 bases). V was shortened by 0 bases and J by 5 bases, with 16 bases between the two germline ends. This CDR3 region has 17 residues. Looked up from germline, CDR1 is LNHNV and CDR2 is YYDKDF (reference sequence). The CDR3 DNA is TGTGCCACCAGCAGAGATTTTCCAGGGGCGGTTACCGGGGAGCTGTTTTTT. Amino acid sequence: CATSRDFPGAVTGELFF.

This chain joins TRBV15 and TRBJ2-1, with TRBD1 matching over 7 bases. The CDR3 has 13 residues. After removal of 8 bases from V and 4 bases from J, the junction contained 5 bases not matched to a gene. The germline V gene encodes CDR1 LNHNV and CDR2 YYDKDF (reference sequence). The CDR3 bases are TGTGCCACCTCTCAGGGGGTATACAATGAGCAGTTCTTC. It encodes CATSQGVYNEQFF.

This chain joins TRBV19 and TRBJ1-3; D uncertain. Trimming shortened V by 3 bases and J by 0 bases, and 12 bases separated the two germline ends. Germline CDR1 and CDR2: LNHDA and SQIVND (reference sequence). The CDR3 is made up of 16 amino acids. CDR3 protein: CASSIFSVYSGNTIYF. CDR3 bases: TGTGCCAGTAGTATTTTCTCCGTCTACTCTGGAAACACCATATATTTT. Variable domain in full (rest from reference TRBV19 and TRBJ1-3): DGGITQSPKYLFRKEGQNVTLSCEQNLNHDAMYWYRQDPGQGLRLIYYSQIVNDFQKGDIAEGYSVSREKKESFPLTVTSAQKNPTAFYLCASSIFSVYSGNTIYFGEGSWLTVV.

The CDR3 sequence: CASSLFLYEQYF. The DNA for the CDR3 is TGTGCCAGCAGCTTATTTCTCTACGAGCAGTACTTC. This chain connects TRBV11-2 to TRBJ2-7; no reliable D call. Per germline, CDR1 SGHAT and CDR2 FQNNGV. Trimming stripped 2 bases from V and 3 bases from J, with 5 bases between. This CDR3 is 12 amino acids long.

This clone was picked up one time. The chain is built from TRBV2 and TRBJ2-7, with TRBD2 identical over 7 bases. Trimming removed 8 bases from V and 1 base from J; junction bases left unmatched: 2. CDR1 is SNHLY and CDR2 is FYNNEI in the germline V gene. This CDR3 is 12 amino acids long. CDR3 in amino acids: CASGRDSYEQYF. The CDR3 DNA is TGTGCCAGCGGGAGGGATTCCTACGAGCAGTACTTC.

The chain uses TRBV28 and TRBJ2-7; 8 bases align to TRBD1. CDR1 and CDR2 from the germline V gene are MDHEN and SYDVKM. With 4 bases clipped from V and 5 bases from J, the junction kept 10 bases outside the gene matches. This CDR3 spans 15 amino acids. This chain's CDR3 is CASSSLGQGTHEQYF. In DNA, the CDR3 is TGTGCCAGCAGTTCCCTCGGACAGGGTACCCACGAGCAGTACTTC.

This clone has only a few counts. V usage is TRBV4-1 and J usage is TRBJ2-7; 7 nucleotides agree with TRBD1. This CDR3 region has 16 residues. Trimming removed 3 bases from V and 0 bases from J; junction bases left unmatched: 8. In germline, CDR1 is MGHRA, CDR2 YSYEKL. The CDR3 DNA follows: TGCGCCAGCAGCCACAATACAGGGGCCAGCTCCTACGAGCAGTACTTC. It yields the protein CASSHNTGASSYEQYF.

V is TRBV7-2 and J is TRBJ2-5; TRBD2 agrees at 8 bases. Looked up from germline, CDR1 is SGHTA and CDR2 is FQGNSA. Unmatched junction bases numbered 10, after V lost 5 bases and J lost 2 bases. The CDR3 sequence is 16 residues long. The CDR3 sequence: CASSLLPGLGQETQYF. The CDR3 DNA is TGTGCCAGCAGCCTACTTCCGGGACTAGGGCAAGAGACCCAGTACTTC.

The chain couples TRBV28 to TRBJ1-4; weak D call: TRBD1 (5 bases). Germline loops: CDR1 MDHEN, CDR2 SYDVKM. This CDR3 region has 14 residues. The germline V and J ends were trimmed by 2 bases and 3 bases, with 7 bases remaining between them. The CDR3 sequence: CASSLEQANEKLFF. The CDR3 DNA reads as TGTGCCAGCAGTTTAGAACAGGCTAATGAAAAACTGTTTTTT.

The gene calls are TRBV23-1 and TRBJ1-1, with 7 bases fitting TRBD1. TRBV23-1 is an ORF for which the function is uncertain. V dropped 0 bases and J dropped 0; count of bases not matched to a gene: 19. There are 21 residues in the CDR3. CDR3 DNA sequence: TGCGCCAGCAGTCAATCTCTAGAGGGACAGAGGGTAGGATCTATGAACACTGAAGCTTTCTTT. This encodes CASSQSLEGQRVGSMNTEAFF.

The chain joins TRBV11-2 to TRBJ1-2; D is undetermined. Between the trimmed V and J ends, which lost 2 bases and 1 base, there was a span of 11 bases. The CDR3 has 15 residues. Germline-derived CDR1 and CDR2 are SGHAT and FQNNGV. This CDR3 is CASSLTLERNYGYTF. Here the CDR3 DNA reads TGTGCCAGCAGCTTAACGCTAGAGCGTAACTATGGCTACACCTTC.

This chain uses TRBV6-5 with TRBJ2-1, with 10 bases aligning to TRBD2. The V segment lost 1 base and the J segment 5 bases; nucleotides outside the gene matches: 2. Per germline, CDR1 MNHEY and CDR2 SVGAGI. CDR3 length equals 15 residues. CDR3 region: CASSYYGLADNEQFF. CDR3 bases: TGTGCCAGCAGTTACTACGGACTAGCGGACAATGAGCAGTTCTTC.

The chain's CDR3 is CASSSSGLTESYEQYF. The CDR3 DNA reads as TGTGCCAGCAGCTCAAGTGGACTTACCGAATCTTACGAGCAGTACTTC. The chain recombines TRBV11-2 with TRBJ2-7; a weak D match, TRBD2 (5 bases). The CDR3 runs to 16 residues. Trimming pared 4 bases from V and 4 bases from J, leaving 20 bases between. Germline values: CDR1 SGHAT, CDR2 FQNNGV.

V usage is TRBV7-3 and J usage is TRBJ2-6; D is perhaps TRBD1 (8 bases). This CDR3 has 18 residues. In germline, CDR1 is SGHTA, CDR2 FQGTGA. The germline V and J ends were trimmed by 0 bases and 2 bases, with 14 bases remaining between them. The CDR3 region is CASSLTATGGAGANVLTF. The CDR3 DNA reads TGTGCCAGCAGCTTAACGGCCACAGGGGGGGCTGGGGCCAACGTCCTGACTTTC. Full variable domain (remainder filled in from reference TRBV7-3 and TRBJ2-6): GAGVSQTPSNKVTEKGKYVELRCDPISGHTALYWYRQSLGQGPEFLIYFQGTGAADDSGLPNDRFFAVRPEGSVSTLKIQRTERGDSAVYLCASSLTATGGAGANVLTFGAGSRLTVL.

The chain has TRBV2 and TRBJ1-5, with D perhaps TRBD1 (6 bases). The CDR3 contains 13 residues. Germline V lookup: CDR1 SNHLY, CDR2 FYNNEI. Trimming stripped 7 bases from V and 8 bases from J, with 15 bases between. CDR3 DNA sequence: TGTGCCAGCAAAGGCCAGGGGTATGAGCCCCAGCATTTT. Translation gives CASKGQGYEPQHF.

The chain uses TRBV27 and TRBJ2-7, with TRBD2 matching over 8 bases. Germline V lookup: CDR1 MNHEY, CDR2 SMNVEV (reference sequence). The junction had 5 bases not matched to a gene; V was cut back by 4 bases and J by 0 bases. The CDR3 has 15 residues. The CDR3 nucleotides read TGTGCCAGCAGTTCCCGTAGCGGGAACTCCTACGAGCAGTACTTC. As protein: CASSSRSGNSYEQYF.

The chain employs TRBV5-1 and TRBJ2-3, with 8 bases lining up with TRBD1. Trimming took 4 bases from V and 1 from J; bases not matched to a gene: 8. The CDR3 consists of 16 residues. The germline CDR1 and CDR2 sequences are SGHRS and YFSETQ. The chain's CDR3 is CASSPGQGWGTDTQYF. Written as DNA, the CDR3 is TGCGCCAGCAGCCCTGGACAGGGATGGGGCACAGATACGCAGTATTTT.

The rearrangement links TRBV7-9 to TRBJ2-2; perhaps TRBD1 as D (6 bases). Between the trimmed V and J ends, which lost 0 bases and 6 bases, there was a span of 11 bases. Germline V gene data show CDR1 as SEHNR and CDR2 as FQNEAQ (reference sequence). The CDR3 contains 15 residues. DNA of the CDR3: TGTGCCAGCAGCTTAGCGGGGGCCCCCGCCGGGGAGCTGTTTTTT. Residues: CASSLAGAPAGELFF.

Turning to this clone: At the DNA level, this CDR3 is encoded by other sequences in the same sample as well. V and J are TRBV19 and TRBJ1-1; D gene unclear. Trimming removed 2 bases at V and 3 bases at J, with 7 bases between. The CDR3 is 13 amino acids. Per the germline V gene, CDR1 is LNHDA and CDR2 is SQIVND (reference sequence). CDR3 bases: TGTGCCAGTAGTATATCCCTCGACACTGAAGCTTTCTTT. Its translation is CASSISLDTEAFF.

This chain connects TRBV5-8 to TRBJ2-2; 7 nucleotides line up with TRBD1. The V and J ends lost 4 bases and 1 base, in that order; junction bases with no gene match: 10. CDR1 SGHTS and CDR2 YDEGEE come from the germline V gene. The CDR3 contains 17 residues. The CDR3 DNA follows: TGTGCCAGCAGCCTGACGGTCGGGACAGAGAACACCGGGGAGCTGTTTTTT. Its translation: CASSLTVGTENTGELFF. The whole variable domain, filled in from reference TRBV5-8 and TRBJ2-2, reads EAGVTQSPTHLIKTRGQQATLRCSPISGHTSVYWYQQALGLGLQFLLWYDEGEERNRGNFPPRFSGRQFPNYSSELNVNALELEDSALYLCASSLTVGTENTGELFFGEGSRLTVL.

The V gene is TRBV25-1, the J gene TRBJ2-5; D gene uncertain. This CDR3 region has 13 residues. CDR1 is MGHDK and CDR2 is SYGVNS in the germline V gene. V shed 6 bases and J shed 5 bases, with 13 bases lying between them. Here the CDR3 DNA reads TGTGCCAGCAGCGACACGGTTGGGGAGACCCAGTACTTC. Its translation: CASSDTVGETQYF.

The V and J genes are TRBV10-2 and TRBJ2-7, with 10 bases fitting TRBD2. The CDR3 has 13 residues. Trimming took 5 bases from V and 6 from J; bases not matched to a gene: 4. CDR1 and CDR2 (germline): WSHSY, SAAADI. The CDR3 nucleotides are TGCGCCAGCAGTTCTACTAGCGGGGCCGAGCAGTACTTC. Amino acid sequence: CASSSTSGAEQYF.

The V call is TRBV28, the J call TRBJ1-2; 8 bases are shared with TRBD1. Trimming at V came to 5 bases and at J to 5 bases, leaving 10 bases not matched to a gene. The CDR3 covers 15 residues. The V gene's germline CDR1 is MDHEN and CDR2 SYDVKM. CDR3 in DNA: TGTGCCAGCAGTGGGATAGCAGGGGGCGGTTATGGCTACACCTTC. Amino acids: CASSGIAGGGYGYTF.

This clone was counted only a few times. The chain is built from TRBV6-1 and TRBJ1-6; 8 nucleotides line up with TRBD1. The J segment lost 10 bases and the V segment lost 7 bases, leaving 12 bases of the junction unmatched. Germline V gene sequence: CDR1 MNHNS, CDR2 SASEGT. The CDR3 runs 15 residues. CDR3 in amino acids: CASTTIGQGMSPLHF. The CDR3 DNA follows: TGTGCCAGCACCACAATCGGACAGGGTATGTCACCCCTCCACTTT.

This clone was counted a few times. The CDR3 DNA reads TGTGCCAGCAGAGGACAAGCCTACGAGCAGTACTTC. It is translated as CASRGQAYEQYF. The chain couples TRBV25-1 to TRBJ2-5, with D possibly matching TRBD1 (5 bases). The tail of the sequence fits TRBJ2-7 better, so the J call may be wrong. Germline V lookup: CDR1 MGHDK, CDR2 SYGVNS. This CDR3 region has 12 residues.

The rearrangement joins TRBV21-1 to TRBJ1-6; the tabulated D call, TRBD1, remains unverified against the DNA. TRBV21-1 is described as a pseudogene. This CDR3 region has 20 residues. As DNA, the CDR3 is TGTGCCAGCACCCCGGAGGCCGGGACAGGGGCTTCCTCCTATAATTCACCCCTCCACTTT. This encodes CASTPEAGTGASSYNSPLHF.

This chain uses TRBV2 with TRBJ1-5; TRBD1 matches 7 bases. V trimming: 1 base; J trimming: 6 bases; junction bases outside the gene matches: 6. The CDR3 is 15 amino acids. CDR1 is SNHLY, CDR2 FYNNEI, per germline. The CDR3 spells CASSEETGKSQPQHF. In DNA, the CDR3 is TGTGCCAGCAGTGAAGAGACAGGGAAAAGTCAGCCCCAGCATTTT.